This paragraph covers one TCR beta chain sequence. No antigen is known for it. The source of the sample is a study of cytomegalovirus exposure and HLA in healthy donors. Overall study findings and caveats: Published work reported that the classifier diagnosed cytomegalovirus status with high specificity and sensitivity. Rarity held for most TCR sequences, but there were some public TCRs that occurred in many donors. In vitro assays verified that a few CMV-associated chains recognized CMV antigens specifically. Listed as cytomegalovirus-associated were 150 or so TCR beta chains.

TCRdb's table, derived via immunoSEQ multiplex PCR, lists solely in-frame clones and lacks some. The repertoire holds approximately 100,000 clones, around nine tenths seen once, with about 2% in the top ten. Sequenced input: PBMCs. This sequence was found in a woman aged 18-29 years in good health and CMV-seronegative.

The CDR3 bases are TGCGCCAGCAGCCATGGGACAGGGATTCCTTATAATTCACCCCTCCACTTT. Protein sequence: CASSHGTGIPYNSPLHF. The chain has TRBV4-3 and TRBJ1-6, with 9 bases that match TRBD1. The CDR3 loop spans 17 amino acids. With V trimmed by 3 bases and J by 4 bases, 7 bases remained unmatched. Germline-derived CDR1 and CDR2 are LGHNA and YSLEER.